The clone carrying this TCR beta chain was seen only once. Here immunoSEQ multiplex PCR was the method, and the copy in TCRdb shows in-frame clones only, minus some. The sample yields about 45,000 clones, around nine tenths seen once. This sample is drawn from a study of OX40 agonist ivuxolimab in advanced cancers. Overall study context: A male proportion of over 70% was recorded, with mean age approximately 64 years and range about 23 to 90.

Trimming pared 0 bases from V and 9 bases from J, leaving 6 bases between. Germline V CDR1 and CDR2: DFQATT, SNEGSKA (reference sequence). This CDR3 has 11 residues. Drawing of blood for sampling happened at baseline, at cycle 4 day 1, and at cycle 7 day 1. This TCR derives from an adult with an advanced solid tumor such as melanoma, head and neck, liver or kidney cancer. The sample consisted of CD4+ or CD8+ T cells sorted from blood, taken in a trial of the OX40 agonist ivuxolimab. The J gene is TRBJ2-4, the V gene TRBV20-1; D gene unclear. The CDR3 spells CSARDPGIQYF. The CDR3 DNA reads TGCAGTGCTAGAGATCCTGGCATTCAGTACTTC.